What follows are 15 T cell receptor beta chains derived from one specimen sequenced in a study of radiation and T cells in renal cell carcinoma. Libraries were prepared by immunoSEQ multiplex PCR; TCRdb keeps only in-frame clonotypes and omits some of them. The sample shows roughly 130,000 clones, around 89% of them seen only once. The sample's time point: blood 2 weeks post-SBRT. Noted treatment: 15 Gy SBRT to primary tumor, nephrectomy 4 weeks later. The sample here was blood, taken from a patient whose treatment included radiotherapy and nephrectomy. The receptor set was obtained from a woman aged 70 to 79 with renal cell carcinoma.

The count of this clone is one. The gene calls are TRBV5-6 and TRBJ1-1; D is unclear. The CDR3 consists of 14 residues. V was clipped by 0 bases and J by 0 bases, with 6 bases between them. CDR1 SGHDT and CDR2 YYEEEE come from the germline V gene. The CDR3 DNA follows: TGTGCCAGCAGCTTGGCGGCTATGAACACTGAAGCTTTCTTT. The encoded protein is CASSLAAMNTEAFF.

This clone was found many times. This chain links TRBV11-2 with TRBJ2-7; 9 bases align to TRBD1. The V segment lost 1 base and the J segment 3 bases; nucleotides outside the gene matches: 7. The CDR3 length is 16 residues. The germline CDR1 and CDR2 sequences are SGHAT and FQNNGV. Written as DNA, the CDR3 is TGTGCCAGCAGCTTAGTGCCGGGACAGGGTGGCTACGAGCAGTACTTC. This gives the protein CASSLVPGQGGYEQYF.

The chain is built from TRBV9 and TRBJ1-5, with TRBD1 matching 10 bases. This CDR3 is 16 amino acids long. Germline CDR1 and CDR2: SGDLS and YYNGEE. Trimming at V came to 3 bases and at J to 0 bases, leaving 3 bases not matched to a gene. The CDR3 reads CASSGGTGDSNQPQHF. The CDR3 DNA is TGTGCCAGCAGCGGGGGGACAGGGGATAGCAATCAGCCCCAGCATTTT.

The chain combines TRBV4-1 with TRBJ2-1; 9 bases match TRBD2. J gave up 4 bases and V 1 base, and 11 bases lay outside the gene matches. Germline V lookup: CDR1 MGHRA, CDR2 YSYEKL. This CDR3 region has 18 residues. This chain's CDR3 is CASSQAILLAGRYNEQFF. The CDR3 bases are TGCGCCAGCAGCCAAGCCATCCTCCTAGCGGGGCGATACAATGAGCAGTTCTTC.

This sequence joins TRBV10-3 and TRBJ2-2, with 9 nucleotides matching TRBD1. This CDR3 has 14 amino acids. Germline CDR1 reads ENHRY; CDR2 reads SYGVKD. Trimming removed 10 bases from V and 7 bases from J; junction bases left unmatched: 10. The CDR3 sequence is CATFSTGGVGELFF. The DNA for the CDR3 is TGTGCCACCTTTTCGACAGGGGGAGTCGGGGAGCTGTTTTTT.

This clone was found once. This sequence joins TRBV5-6 and TRBJ2-3, with D hard to call. Trimming left V 2 bases short and J 0 bases short, with 7 bases between. The CDR3 has 14 residues. Germline V gene lookup returns CDR1 SGHDT and CDR2 YYEEEE. The CDR3 loop reads CASSLSPSTDTQYF. CDR3 DNA: TGTGCCAGCAGCTTATCGCCTAGCACAGATACGCAGTATTTT.

The V call is TRBV11-2, the J call TRBJ2-1, with 8 bases lining up with TRBD2. CDR3 size: 17 residues. V gave up 4 bases and J gave up 8 bases; unmatched junction bases: 16. Germline-derived CDR1 and CDR2 are SGHAT and FQNNGV. CDR3: CASSSGLVNLGADEQFF. For the CDR3, the DNA is TGTGCCAGCAGCTCGGGACTAGTAAATTTGGGGGCCGATGAGCAGTTCTTC.

The rearrangement uses TRBV7-8 and TRBJ2-3; 13 bases match TRBD2. The CDR3 is made up of 17 amino acids. With 5 bases clipped from V and 1 base from J, the junction kept 6 bases outside the gene matches. The germline gives CDR1 SGHVS, CDR2 FQNEAQ. CDR3 DNA: TGTGCCAGCAGCAGACTAGCGGGGGGCGGCCGCACAGATACGCAGTATTTT. Its protein product is CASSRLAGGGRTDTQYF.

The chain has TRBV6-5 and TRBJ1-1; perhaps TRBD1 as D (6 bases). V was trimmed by 4 bases and J by 4 bases, leaving 13 bases between them. The CDR3 sequence is 14 residues long. The germline V gene encodes CDR1 MNHEY and CDR2 SVGAGI. CDR3: CASSSPQGLTEAFF. The CDR3 DNA sequence: TGTGCCAGCAGTTCCCCGCAGGGGCTCACTGAAGCTTTCTTT.

The chain is built from TRBV7-8 and TRBJ2-5; unclear D gene. This CDR3 contains 14 residues. Germline V gives CDR1 SGHVS, CDR2 FQNEAQ. Trimming left V 1 base short and J 3 bases short, with 9 bases between. In nucleotides, the CDR3 is TGTGCCAGCAGCTTAGGAACAGTGAAAGAGACCCAGTACTTC. It translates to CASSLGTVKETQYF.

V usage is TRBV30 and J usage is TRBJ1-1; 7 bases map to TRBD1. J lost 6 bases, V lost 8 bases, and 12 bases had no gene match. CDR1 is GTSNPN and CDR2 is SVGIG in the germline V gene (reference sequence). The CDR3 runs 13 residues. CDR3 sequence reads: CAPTGQAPPEAFF. CDR3 in DNA: TGTGCCCCTACAGGACAGGCGCCGCCTGAAGCTTTCTTT. The entire variable domain, with the rest obtained from reference TRBV30 and TRBJ1-1, is as follows: SQTIHQWPATLVQPVGSPLSLECTVEGTSNPNLYWYRQAAGRGLQLLFYSVGIGQISSEVPQNLSASRPQDRQFILSSKKLLLSDSGFYLCAPTGQAPPEAFFGQGTRLTVV.

The chain combines TRBV7-9 with TRBJ2-3; D unclear. V shed 3 bases and J shed 0 bases, with 13 bases lying between them. Germline-derived CDR1 and CDR2 are SEHNR and FQNEAQ (reference sequence). This CDR3 is 16 amino acids long. CDR3 in amino acids: CASSLGKSRSTDTQYF. In nucleotides, the CDR3 is TGTGCCAGCAGCTTGGGGAAGAGCCGGAGCACAGATACGCAGTATTTT.

This chain joins TRBV15 and TRBJ2-2; perhaps TRBD1 as D (5 bases). CDR3 length: 13 amino acids. V lost 0 bases and J lost 8, with 7 bases in between. Germline lookup yields CDR1 LNHNV and CDR2 YYDKDF (reference sequence). CDR3 in DNA: TGTGCCACCAGCAGAGAGTGGACAGGGGAGCTGTTTTTT. It encodes CATSREWTGELFF.

The chain joins TRBV18 to TRBJ2-1; unclear D gene. This CDR3 comprises 13 residues. Germline values: CDR1 KGHSH, CDR2 LQKENI. V dropped 3 bases and J dropped 4 bases, with 7 bases sitting between them. The CDR3 reads CASSPGSYNEQFF. The CDR3 nucleotides read TGTGCCAGCTCACCCGGATCGTACAATGAGCAGTTCTTC.

The genes are TRBV20-1 and TRBJ1-5; D is perhaps TRBD1 (5 bases). V lost 6 bases and J 7 bases, leaving 10 bases between the germline ends. CDR1 and CDR2 from the germline V gene are DFQATT and SNEGSKA (reference sequence). The CDR3 sequence is 11 residues long. Here the CDR3 DNA reads TGCAGTGCCCTCTGGGGCCAGCCCCAGCATTTT. The encoded protein is CSALWGQPQHF.